These T cell receptor beta chains were read from a single sample in a study of blood T cell repertoires in COVID-19. Clones were sequenced by immunoSEQ multiplex PCR, and TCRdb holds only the in-frame ones, with some missing. Of fewer than 300,000 clones listed, around 81% are singletons. Material for sequencing was peripheral blood. The origin of the receptors is a woman between 55 and 75 years old with active or convalescent COVID-19. The CDR3 runs from the conserved cysteine through the conserved F or W. The order of the fields is V gene, clone size, D gene, J gene, CDR3 protein, CDR3 DNA. D genes are given only for firm matches. Expanded clones get a size class; other rows say once, few or many, or leave the size out.

TRBV6-5	-	-	TRBJ1-2	CASRDSQYYGYTF	TGTGCCAGCAGGGACAGCCAGTACTATGGCTACACCTTC
TRBV24-1	-	-	TRBJ1-1	CATSDEAPGEISTEAFF	TGTGCCACCAGTGATGAGGCCCCCGGTGAAATAAGCACTGAAGCTTTCTTT
TRBV2	-	TRBD1	TRBJ1-2	CASRRDRRYGYTF	TGTGCCAGCAGGAGGGACAGGAGATATGGCTACACCTTC
TRBV29-1	few	TRBD2	TRBJ2-2	CSVEVALAGVPTGELFF	TGCAGCGTTGAAGTGGCGCTAGCGGGGGTTCCCACCGGGGAGCTGTTTTTT
TRBV25-1	-	-	TRBJ1-6	CASSEGAWNSPLHF	TGTGCCAGCAGTGAAGGGGCCTGGAATTCACCCCTCCACTTT
TRBV6-1	-	TRBD1	TRBJ1-2	CASSPQGGGFYGYTF	TGTGCCAGCAGTCCACAGGGGGGAGGTTTCTATGGCTACACCTTC
TRBV28	-	-	TRBJ1-5	CATGWGRNQPQHF	TGTGCCACCGGGTGGGGCCGCAATCAGCCCCAGCATTTT
TRBV12-3/TRBV12-4	-	TRBD1	TRBJ1-2	CASSIQGVYGYTF	TGTGCCAGCAGTATACAGGGGGTTTATGGCTACACCTTC
TRBV10-3	-	TRBD1	TRBJ1-5	CATTGGTNQPQHF	TGTGCCACCACAGGGGGTACTAATCAGCCCCAGCATTTT
TRBV4-1	-	-	TRBJ2-1	CASSQDPSNEQFF	TGCGCCAGCAGCCAAGATCCTAGCAATGAGCAGTTCTTC
TRBV9	-	-	TRBJ2-2	CASSVTGSRSTGELFF	TGTGCCAGCAGCGTAACGGGGAGTCGATCCACCGGGGAGCTGTTTTTT
TRBV27	-	TRBD1	TRBJ1-1	CASSLFRDSTRSTEAFF	TGTGCCAGCAGTTTATTTCGGGACAGTACCCGTAGCACTGAAGCTTTCTTT
TRBV5-1	-	TRBD1	TRBJ2-1	CASSLTQGIFNEQFF	TGCGCCAGCAGCTTGACACAGGGGATTTTCAATGAGCAGTTCTTC
TRBV7-2	-	-	TRBJ1-2	CASSLVSGHGGYTF	TGTGCCAGCAGCTTAGTATCTGGGCATGGGGGCTACACCTTC
TRBV4-3	-	-	TRBJ1-5	CASSPRTGNQPQHF	TGCGCCAGCAGCCCTAGGACAGGCAATCAGCCCCAGCATTTT
TRBV6-4	-	-	TRBJ2-3	CASRPVSTSTDTQYF	TGTGCCAGCAGGCCTGTGAGCACTAGCACAGATACGCAGTATTTT
TRBV7-6	-	-	TRBJ2-1	CASSSSGDMGNEQFF	TGTGCCAGCAGCTCATCAGGGGATATGGGCAATGAGCAGTTCTTC
TRBV24-1	-	-	TRBJ2-4	CATSDWRGIQYF	TGTGCCACCAGTGATTGGCGGGGCATTCAGTACTTC
TRBV12-3/TRBV12-4	-	-	TRBJ1-1	CASRVQVEAFF	TGTGCCAGCAGAGTACAGGTCGAAGCTTTCTTT
TRBV11-2	-	-	TRBJ2-7	CASSSASAEQYF	TGTGCCAGCAGCTCGGCTAGCGCCGAGCAGTACTTC
TRBV4-1	few	-	TRBJ2-1	CASSQGKQGNEQFF	TGCGCCAGCAGCCAAGGGAAGCAGGGGAATGAGCAGTTCTTC
TRBV6-2/TRBV6-3	once	TRBD2	TRBJ2-1	CASSFAGGGDEQFF	TGTGCCAGCAGTTTTGCGGGGGGGGGAGATGAGCAGTTCTTC
TRBV10-1	-	TRBD2	TRBJ2-2	CASSSPNTAGGRGTGELFF	TGCGCCAGCAGTTCTCCTAATACCGCGGGGGGCCGTGGCACCGGGGAGCTGTTTTTT
TRBV4-3	-	TRBD1	TRBJ1-5	CASSQDATGYQPQHF	TGCGCCAGCAGCCAAGATGCGACAGGGTATCAGCCCCAGCATTTT
TRBV6-5	once	TRBD1	TRBJ1-4	CASRTPQGGGEKLFF	TGTGCCAGCAGGACACCACAGGGGGGTGGCGAAAAACTGTTTTTT